A selection of T cell receptor beta chains follows, all from one sample in a study of T cell responses to AZD1222 COVID-19 vaccine. The table came from immunoSEQ multiplex PCR; TCRdb's copy has only in-frame clones and leaves some out. This sample yields roughly 170,000 clones, of which 90% are seen a single time; around 2.9% belongs to the top ten. This material consisted of peripheral blood, taken on day 0 of AZD1222 vaccination. All receptors derive from an adult in good health. Both conserved end residues are part of each CDR3. A D gene is named only where the DNA matches it firmly. Some rows mark clone size as missing; the rest say once, few, many or name a class of expanded clone.

size | D | J | V | CDR3 | DNA
. | . | TRBJ2-7 | TRBV27 | CASSLGPATNTYEQYF | TGTGCCAGCAGTTTAGGGCCAGCAACAAATACCTACGAGCAGTACTTC
few | TRBD1 | TRBJ1-3 | TRBV7-8 | CASSLRSTGAGNTIYF | TGTGCCAGCAGCTTACGATCTACAGGGGCAGGAAACACCATATATTTT
. | TRBD2 | TRBJ2-1 | TRBV7-2 | CASSLVASGVGEQFF | TGTGCCAGCAGCTTAGTGGCTAGCGGGGTAGGTGAGCAGTTCTTC
. | . | TRBJ2-6 | TRBV7-9 | CASTQKGWESGANVLTF | TGTGCCAGCACCCAAAAAGGGTGGGAATCTGGGGCCAACGTCCTGACTTTC
. | . | TRBJ2-6 | TRBV4-1 | CASSQDQGSGANVLTF | TGCGCCAGCAGCCAAGATCAGGGCTCTGGGGCCAACGTCCTGACTTTC
. | . | TRBJ1-5 | TRBV6-6 | CASRLLLRGNQPQHF | TGTGCCAGCAGGTTGCTCCTGAGGGGCAATCAGCCCCAGCATTTT
. | TRBD1 | TRBJ1-6 | TRBV27 | CASSLSAAGGSPLHF | TGTGCCAGCAGTTTATCGGCGGCAGGGGGTTCACCCCTCCACTTT
. | . | TRBJ1-3 | TRBV10-3 | CAGKTGGSGNTIYF | TGTGCCGGGAAAACCGGGGGTTCTGGAAACACCATATATTTT
. | . | TRBJ1-3 | TRBV5-5 | CASSHGDFSGNTIYF | TGTGCCAGCAGCCATGGGGACTTCTCTGGAAACACCATATATTTT
. | TRBD1 | TRBJ2-3 | TRBV9 | CASSARQGTDTQYF | TGTGCCAGCAGCGCCCGACAGGGAACAGATACGCAGTATTTT
. | TRBD2 | TRBJ2-1 | TRBV18 | CASSPPGTNFFF | TGTGCCAGCTCACCACCCGGGACTAACTTTTTCTTC
. | TRBD1 | TRBJ2-7 | TRBV7-2 | CASSPGTGISRDF | TGTGCCAGCAGCCCCGGGACAGGGATATCCAGGGACTTC
. | . | TRBJ1-5 | TRBV5-6 | CASSLNGAQSKPQHF | TGTGCCAGCAGCTTAAACGGGGCCCAATCGAAGCCCCAGCATTTT
. | . | TRBJ2-1 | TRBV6-2/TRBV6-3 | CASSPPHPGRPSEQFF | TGTGCCAGCAGTCCCCCCCACCCGGGTCGCCCTAGTGAGCAGTTCTTC
. | TRBD2 | TRBJ2-5 | TRBV19 | CASSYLAGGQETQYF | TGTGCCAGTAGTTATCTAGCGGGGGGACAAGAGACCCAGTACTTC
. | . | TRBJ2-1 | TRBV27 | CASSLLGPNRINEQFF | TGTGCCAGCAGTTTATTAGGGCCAAACCGCATCAATGAGCAGTTCTTC
. | TRBD1 | TRBJ2-7 | TRBV4-3 | CASSQADRGYEQYF | TGCGCCAGCAGCCAGGCCGACAGGGGCTACGAGCAGTACTTC
. | TRBD1 | TRBJ2-1 | TRBV5-5 | CASSLGGQGAYNEQFF | TGTGCCAGCAGCTTGGGGGGACAGGGAGCCTACAATGAGCAGTTCTTC
. | . | TRBJ2-3 | TRBV5-1 | CASSLGGPLILAGSDTQYF | TGCGCCAGCAGCTTGGGGGGGCCGTTAATCCTAGCTGGGTCAGATACGCAGTATTTT
once | TRBD1 | TRBJ1-2 | TRBV5-4 | CASSPRTGLATLYTF | TGTGCCAGCAGCCCCCGGACAGGGCTCGCCACCCTCTACACCTTC
. | . | TRBJ2-3 | TRBV5-4 | CASSSPGSGTDTQYF | TGTGCCAGCAGCTCACCCGGGAGTGGCACAGATACGCAGTATTTT
. | TRBD1 | TRBJ2-3 | TRBV9 | CASSPSPLTGPADTQYF | TGTGCCAGCAGCCCCTCCCCCTTGACAGGGCCCGCAGATACGCAGTATTTT
. | . | TRBJ2-7 | TRBV7-9 | CASSLDSFSYEQYF | TGTGCCAGCAGCTTAGACAGTTTCTCCTACGAGCAGTACTTC
. | . | TRBJ2-5 | TRBV16 | CASSEQRQETQYF | TGTGCCAGCAGCGAACAGCGTCAAGAGACCCAGTACTTC
. | . | TRBJ2-5 | TRBV7-2 | CASSPPIRETQYF | TGTGCCAGCAGCCCCCCGATCCGGGAGACCCAGTACTTC
. | . | TRBJ1-3 | TRBV10-3 | CAIGSGNTIYF | TGTGCCATCGGGAGTGGAAACACCATATATTTT
. | . | TRBJ1-1 | TRBV7-2 | CASSPPGALFLNTEAFF | TGTGCCAGCAGCCCCCCAGGGGCCCTTTTTCTGAACACTGAAGCTTTCTTT
. | . | TRBJ2-7 | TRBV5-5 | CASSPLLGPSYEQYF | TGTGCCAGCAGCCCCTTGTTAGGGCCTTCCTACGAGCAGTACTTC
. | . | TRBJ1-3 | TRBV5-4 | CASSPPNENTIYF | TGTGCCAGCAGCCCACCCAACGAAAACACCATATATTTT
. | . | TRBJ2-7 | TRBV29-1 | CSVEWGYEQYF | TGCAGCGTTGAGTGGGGGTACGAGCAGTACTTC
. | . | TRBJ2-3 | TRBV4-3 | CASSQTGPRGTDTQYF | TGCGCCAGCAGCCAGACCGGGCCACGGGGCACAGATACGCAGTATTTT
. | . | TRBJ2-1 | TRBV3-1/TRBV3-2 | CASSQRGSSYNEQFF | TGTGCCAGCAGCCAACGGGGGAGCTCCTACAATGAGCAGTTCTTC
. | . | TRBJ1-4 | TRBV4-3 | CASSQDEGTHEKLFF | TGCGCCAGCAGCCAAGATGAGGGGACCCATGAAAAACTGTTTTTT
. | . | TRBJ1-4 | TRBV7-9 | CAVKGKRATNEKLFF | TGTGCCGTAAAAGGAAAGAGGGCAACTAATGAAAAACTGTTTTTT
once | . | TRBJ2-5 | TRBV4-2 | CASSQDGTLQETQYF | TGTGCCAGCAGCCAAGACGGGACGCTACAAGAGACCCAGTACTTC
. | TRBD1 | TRBJ1-2 | TRBV5-6 | CASSPPGQDYGYTF | TGTGCCAGCAGCCCGCCGGGACAGGACTATGGCTACACCTTC
few | . | TRBJ2-1 | TRBV5-1 | CASSQPTGANEQFF | TGCGCCAGCAGCCAACCTACGGGGGCCAATGAGCAGTTCTTC
. | . | TRBJ2-2 | TRBV19 | CASSPEGVSAGELFF | TGTGCCAGTAGCCCCGAGGGGGTTTCCGCCGGGGAGCTGTTTTTT
. | TRBD2 | TRBJ2-1 | TRBV9 | CASSVVASGENEQFF | TGTGCCAGCAGCGTAGTGGCTAGCGGGGAAAATGAGCAGTTCTTC
. | . | TRBJ2-7 | TRBV5-4 | CASSLGGSTYEQYF | TGTGCCAGCAGCTTGGGTGGGTCGACCTACGAGCAGTACTTC
. | TRBD1 | TRBJ2-5 | TRBV2 | CASSEAGQGLGAQYF | TGTGCCAGCAGTGAAGCGGGACAGGGCCTCGGGGCCCAGTACTTC
. | TRBD1 | TRBJ1-6 | TRBV9 | CASSVDLKGGSPLHF | TGTGCCAGCAGCGTAGATCTCAAAGGGGGCTCACCCCTCCACTTT